The 9 T cell receptor beta chains below come from one sample, sequenced in a study of molecular identifiers for immune sequencing clone quantification. TCRdb reprocessed the PCR reads via MiXCR and lists one record per CDR3 protein. The sample lists around 460,000 distinct CDR3 sequences; about 26% were seen once. The sample was naive CD8+ T cells from blood, with Jurkat cell RNA spiked in. Indicated subset: FACS-sorted CD8+CD4-CCR7+CD45RA+ naive T cells. The source of these receptors is a human donor in good health. Some libraries in this study had Jurkat cell RNA spiked in.

J is TRBJ2-5 and V is TRBV5-3; unclear D gene. TRBV5-3 is an open reading frame, and its role is uncertain. V was clipped by 8 bases and J by 2 bases, with 13 bases between them. The CDR3 is 13 amino acids. CDR3 amino acids: CASSRPWQETQYF. Written as DNA, the CDR3 is TGTGCCAGCAGCCGCCCGTGGCAAGAGACCCAGTACTTC.

This clonotype was counted only a few times. CDR3 nucleotides: TGTGCCAGCAGTGAACCCGGACAGTACGAGCAGTACTTC. It is translated as CASSEPGQYEQYF. The rearrangement links TRBV25-1 to TRBJ2-7; tentatively, D is TRBD1 (6 bases). The CDR3 consists of 13 residues. The V gene lost 2 bases and the J gene lost 4 bases, with 9 bases spanning the gap. In germline, CDR1 is MGHDK, CDR2 SYGVNS.

The V and J genes are TRBV19 and TRBJ2-7, with D possibly TRBD1 on 6 matching bases. Germline CDR1 reads LNHDA; CDR2 reads SQIVND (reference sequence). Trimming took off 3 bases at V and 2 bases at J, with 8 bases between the two ends. The CDR3 loop spans 13 amino acids. CDR3 nucleotide sequence: TGTGCCAGTAGTATCCAGGGGACCTACGAGCAGTACTTC. Protein product: CASSIQGTYEQYF.

This clonotype was seen more than once but under ten times. The chain links TRBV19 to TRBJ2-2, with D uncertain. Trimming removed 3 bases from V and 3 bases from J, with 11 bases in between. This CDR3 is built from 15 residues. Germline V CDR1 and CDR2: LNHDA, SQIVND (reference sequence). CDR3 amino acids: CASSIGDAYTGELFF. The CDR3, as DNA: TGTGCCAGTAGTATTGGTGACGCTTACACCGGGGAGCTGTTTTTT.

The chain combines TRBV24-1 with TRBJ2-1, with 7 nucleotides matching TRBD1. CDR1 is KGHDR and CDR2 is SFDVKD in the germline V gene. The CDR3 length is 14 residues. V dropped 0 bases and J dropped 8; count of bases not matched to a gene: 3. The chain's CDR3 is CATSDLDQGDEQFF. CDR3 nucleotide sequence: TGTGCCACCAGTGATTTGGATCAGGGGGATGAGCAGTTCTTC.

The V and J genes are TRBV4-2 and TRBJ2-7; TRBD1 agrees at 8 bases. The germline gives CDR1 LGHNA, CDR2 YNFKEQ. V shed 5 bases and J 0 bases; nucleotides not matched to a gene: 6. The CDR3 spans 15 residues. The CDR3, as DNA: TGTGCCAGCAGCATACGGGACAGGAGCTCCTACGAGCAGTACTTC. Amino acid sequence: CASSIRDRSSYEQYF.

In this sample, this clonotype turned up many times. The chain recombines TRBV7-7 with TRBJ2-3; no clear D gene. This CDR3 spans 10 amino acids. Germline V CDR1 and CDR2: SSHAT, FNYEAQ (reference sequence). V was trimmed by 7 bases and J by 10 bases, leaving 9 bases between them. The CDR3 coding sequence is TGTGCCAGCACCCTTATTGCGCAGTATTTT. It is translated as CASTLIAQYF.

A word on this clonotype: An end of the junction differs from the germline gene, which may be a read error. This chain joins TRBV6-1 and TRBJ2-2; D perhaps matches TRBD1 (5 bases). Germline assignment: CDR1 MNHNS and CDR2 SASEGT. This CDR3 region has 15 residues. CDR3 in DNA: TGTGCTAGCAGTGGTGACAGCCAGGGCACCGGGGAGCTGTTTTTT. It translates to CASSGDSQGTGELFF.

J is TRBJ2-5 and V is TRBV6-6, with 7 bases fitting TRBD1. Germline CDR1 MNHNY, CDR2 SVGAGI (reference sequence). CDR3 length: 13 residues. V lost 5 bases to trimming and J lost 5 bases; unmatched junction nucleotides: 5. The DNA of the CDR3 is TGTGCCAGCAGTCAACAGGGGTTGGAGACCCAGTACTTC. Protein sequence: CASSQQGLETQYF.